This is a list of T cell receptor beta chains from one sample in a study of cytomegalovirus exposure and HLA in healthy donors. Only in-frame clones appear in the TCRdb table, and some are missing; sequencing was by immunoSEQ multiplex PCR. The repertoire holds some 110,000 clones, with approximately 70% as singletons. The sequenced sample was PBMCs. These receptors all stem from a man aged 18 to 29 in good health and CMV-seronegative. The CDR3 runs from the conserved cysteine through the conserved F or W. The order of the fields is V gene, CDR3 protein.

V gene: TRBV18; CDR3 protein: CASSPETGSYGYTF
V gene: TRBV9; CDR3 protein: CASSLTDSYTGELFF
V gene: TRBV2; CDR3 protein: CASRPTSGSSYEQYF
V gene: TRBV11-2; CDR3 protein: CASSLVTYNEQFF
V gene: TRBV27; CDR3 protein: CAQGLATYNEQFF
V gene: TRBV5-4; CDR3 protein: CASMDRAGETSEQYF
V gene: TRBV12-5; CDR3 protein: CASGLGRGPGDIQYF
V gene: TRBV6-5; CDR3 protein: CASSYSGRNTEAFF
V gene: TRBV18; CDR3 protein: CASSLAGYNEQFF
V gene: TRBV7-2; CDR3 protein: CASSTSPRNTEAFF
V gene: TRBV6-1; CDR3 protein: CASSEGGLGTNEQFF
V gene: TRBV6-1; CDR3 protein: CASSRQGLNTEAFF
V gene: TRBV7-2; CDR3 protein: CASSTPGVSNYGYTF
V gene: TRBV28; CDR3 protein: CASSLDRGTNYGYTF
V gene: TRBV30; CDR3 protein: CAWNQGGDTEAFF
V gene: TRBV29-1; CDR3 protein: CSVGEGRGPVGNTIYF
V gene: TRBV13; CDR3 protein: CASSPQGDREVGRTEAFF
V gene: TRBV10-1; CDR3 protein: CASRAGQTGELFF
V gene: TRBV27; CDR3 protein: CASSLEGRTGTLYEQYF
V gene: TRBV27; CDR3 protein: CASSFGGSNYGYTF
V gene: TRBV6-1; CDR3 protein: CASTLGTATEAFF
V gene: TRBV6-1; CDR3 protein: CASRALQGSGNTIYF
V gene: TRBV19; CDR3 protein: CASSIRRGGTEAFF
V gene: TRBV28; CDR3 protein: CASRTGYGYTF
V gene: TRBV18; CDR3 protein: CASSPPRARGTDTQYF
V gene: TRBV28; CDR3 protein: CASSGHSGTPYEQYF
V gene: TRBV7-9; CDR3 protein: CASSLAHLGDYGYTF
V gene: TRBV7-9; CDR3 protein: CASSPAGGGEKLFF
V gene: TRBV9; CDR3 protein: CASSAQGARDEQYF
V gene: TRBV27; CDR3 protein: CASTFLAGGRLNEQFF
V gene: TRBV4-2; CDR3 protein: CASSQEYGYEQYF
V gene: TRBV9; CDR3 protein: CASSVARQGGGYTF
V gene: TRBV6-5; CDR3 protein: CASKRQGNYGYTF
V gene: TRBV7-2; CDR3 protein: CASSLINSGANVLTF
V gene: TRBV5-1; CDR3 protein: CASSLARGQDLTDTQYF
V gene: TRBV18; CDR3 protein: CASSPLSGLAVNEQFF
V gene: TRBV18; CDR3 protein: CASSAGQGHTEAFF
V gene: TRBV28; CDR3 protein: CASSSRGPPPPHDF
V gene: TRBV2; CDR3 protein: CASRSGQGNTEAFF
V gene: TRBV6-5; CDR3 protein: CASSYGREPYEQYF
V gene: TRBV2; CDR3 protein: CASVLETGNNEQFF
V gene: TRBV5-4; CDR3 protein: CASSQIPRTSTDSYEQYF
V gene: TRBV5-1; CDR3 protein: CASSRDRGNTDTQYF
V gene: TRBV9; CDR3 protein: CASSVGRWGERLFF
V gene: TRBV28; CDR3 protein: CASSSSAGYYEQYF
V gene: TRBV27; CDR3 protein: CASSPQANQPQHF
V gene: TRBV10-2; CDR3 protein: CASSEAYLQGSLFF
V gene: TRBV7-9; CDR3 protein: CSSSLPTVNTEAFF
V gene: TRBV2; CDR3 protein: CASSEGVGIGTEKLFF
V gene: TRBV10-1; CDR3 protein: CASSSTANTEAFF
V gene: TRBV5-1; CDR3 protein: CASSVEGQPQHF